These 30 T cell receptor beta chains came from one sample sequenced in a study of shared clonotypes between healthy human individuals. The data were produced by immunoSEQ multiplex PCR, yet TCRdb's version contains in-frame clones alone and is incomplete. The table has about 330,000 clones, around 90% seen once. The sequenced sample was memory CD8+ T cells sorted from blood. Specified subset: CD45RO+ cells pooled with CCR7-negative TemRA cells. Receptors were obtained from a young man in good health.

The chain uses TRBV11-2 and TRBJ2-7; 8 bases map to TRBD2. The V gene end was trimmed by 1 base and the J gene end by 0 bases; junction bases not matched to a gene: 2. Germline lookup yields CDR1 SGHAT and CDR2 FQNNGV. CDR3 length: 15 amino acids. CDR3 residues: CASSLAGGVSYEQYF. The DNA of the CDR3 is TGTGCCAGCAGCTTAGCCGGGGGGGTCTCCTACGAGCAGTACTTC.

V is TRBV2 and J is TRBJ2-3, with D hard to call. Germline V lookup: CDR1 SNHLY, CDR2 FYNNEI. This CDR3 contains 13 residues. Trimming left V 7 bases short and J 4 bases short, with 12 bases between. The CDR3 DNA is TGTGCCAGCAAAGATAGGGCTGCAGATACGCAGTATTTT. It is translated as CASKDRAADTQYF.

The rearrangement links TRBV13 to TRBJ1-6; 9 bases line up with TRBD1. CDR1 is PRHDT and CDR2 is FYEKMQ in the germline V gene (reference sequence). The CDR3 runs 14 residues. The ends lost 6 bases at V and 9 bases at J; junction bases unmatched: 6. CDR3 nucleotide sequence: TGTGCCAGCAGATCGGGACAGGGCGTTTCACCCCTCCACTTT. Translation: CASRSGQGVSPLHF.

This clone has a single count. The chain combines TRBV2 with TRBJ2-2; 10 bases fit TRBD2. Germline V gene data show CDR1 as SNHLY and CDR2 as FYNNEI. V was clipped by 7 bases and J by 5 bases; unmatched bases: 7. CDR3 size: 15 residues. CDR3 loop: CASTAGGPGTGELFF. The CDR3 DNA follows: TGTGCCAGCACAGCGGGAGGGCCGGGAACCGGGGAGCTGTTTTTT.

The gene calls are TRBV18 and TRBJ1-1; no reliable D call. CDR3 length equals 15 residues. V was pared by 3 bases and J by 3 bases, with 14 bases between. Germline assignment: CDR1 KGHSH and CDR2 LQKENI. The CDR3, as DNA: TGTGCCAGCTCACCCCTTCCGTCGGAATACACTGAAGCTTTCTTT. Translating it yields CASSPLPSEYTEAFF.

This clone was counted once. This chain connects TRBV30 to TRBJ1-5; D is unclear. Trimming stripped 0 bases from V and 7 bases from J, with 7 bases between. The CDR3 runs to 12 residues. Germline V gives CDR1 GTSNPN, CDR2 SVGIG (reference sequence). The CDR3 DNA is TGTGCCTGGAGTGTCGACGGGCAGCCCCAGCATTTT. Its translation is CAWSVDGQPQHF.

The V call is TRBV25-1, the J call TRBJ2-3; D unresolved. The CDR3 spans 12 residues. Germline V gene lookup returns CDR1 MGHDK and CDR2 SYGVNS. V lost 3 bases and J 5 bases, leaving 6 bases between the germline ends. The DNA for the CDR3 is TGTGCCAGCAGTGACTCCGGAGATACGCAGTATTTT. This translates into CASSDSGDTQYF.

This chain links TRBV9 with TRBJ1-3; unclear D gene. The CDR3 totals 15 residues. Germline V gene data show CDR1 as SGDLS and CDR2 as YYNGEE. Trimming stripped 1 base from V and 0 bases from J, with 8 bases between. The CDR3 sequence is CASSVLDVSGNTIYF. DNA for the CDR3: TGTGCCAGCAGCGTACTTGACGTCTCTGGAAACACCATATATTTT.

The rearrangement joins TRBV7-9 to TRBJ2-2; D is perhaps TRBD1 (6 bases). The CDR3 has 17 residues. V lost 5 bases and J lost 0, with 16 bases in between. Germline values: CDR1 SEHNR, CDR2 FQNEAQ (reference sequence). The CDR3 DNA is TGTGCCAGCAGCCACACATGGGGACATTCGAACACCGGGGAGCTGTTTTTT. Protein product: CASSHTWGHSNTGELFF.

V usage is TRBV2 and J usage is TRBJ1-6; D is unresolved. The CDR3 has 19 residues. Germline V gives CDR1 SNHLY, CDR2 FYNNEI. The CDR3 spells CSMAEDGTVISSYNSPLHF. For the CDR3, the DNA is TGTTCCATGGCGGAAGACGGCACCGTTATTAGCTCCTATAATTCACCCCTCCACTTT.

CDR3 protein: CASSQEPGQSRYGQFF. CDR3 in DNA: TGCGCCAGCAGCCAAGAACCGGGACAGAGCCGTTACGGGCAGTTCTTC. The chain is built from TRBV4-1 and TRBJ2-1; 7 nucleotides line up with TRBD1. The ends lost 0 bases at V and 12 bases at J; junction bases unmatched: 14. In germline, CDR1 is MGHRA, CDR2 YSYEKL. This CDR3 contains 16 residues.

This sequence joins TRBV11-2 and TRBJ2-1, with D perhaps matching TRBD2 (5 bases). Germline V gives CDR1 SGHAT, CDR2 FQNNGV. V gave up 8 bases and J gave up 6 bases, with 8 bases separating them. The CDR3 is 11 amino acids. CDR3 region: CASFGGNEQFF. In DNA form, the CDR3 reads TGTGCCAGCTTCGGAGGCAATGAGCAGTTCTTC.

The genes are TRBV10-2 and TRBJ1-2, with D maybe TRBD1 (5 bases). The CDR3 contains 13 residues. CDR1 WSHSY and CDR2 SAAADI come from the germline V gene. Trimming shortened V by 2 bases and J by 8 bases, and 12 bases separated the two germline ends. The CDR3 nucleotides are TGCGCCAGCAGTGAGGGGGGGTTCGGCGGCTACACCTTC. This sequence encodes CASSEGGFGGYTF.

Note on this clone: One junction end disagrees with the germline gene, perhaps due to a read error. The rearrangement uses TRBV7-8 and TRBJ2-7; no reliable D call. There are 11 residues in the CDR3. Germline V CDR1 and CDR2: SGHVS, FQNEAQ. In DNA form, the CDR3 reads TGTGCCAGCAGCTCCTCCCACGAGCAGTACTTC. It specifies CASSSSHEQYF.

The J gene is TRBJ1-5, the V gene TRBV19; D is unresolved. Trimming pared 5 bases from V and 0 bases from J, leaving 11 bases between. Germline assignment: CDR1 LNHDA and CDR2 SQIVND (reference sequence). The CDR3 runs to 15 residues. The CDR3 sequence: CASSAGLYSNQPQHF. CDR3 sequence (DNA): TGTGCCAGTAGTGCCGGCCTTTATAGCAATCAGCCCCAGCATTTT.

The CDR3 sequence is CASSLGDPVRTEAFF. CDR3 coding DNA: TGTGCCAGCAGCTTGGGGGACCCGGTGCGCACTGAAGCTTTCTTT. V and J are TRBV5-6 and TRBJ1-1; TRBD1 might be the D (5 bases). CDR3 length: 15 amino acids. Germline loops: CDR1 SGHDT, CDR2 YYEEEE. The ends were cut back, 0 bases at V and 4 bases at J, with 13 bases in the middle.

CDR3 in amino acids: CASSSLGRTTYGYTF. Here the CDR3 DNA reads TGTGCCAGCAGTAGCTTAGGACGGACAACCTATGGCTACACCTTC. The J gene is TRBJ1-2, the V gene TRBV5-4, with D perhaps matching TRBD1 (5 bases). This CDR3 has 15 residues. V was clipped by 5 bases and J by 4 bases, with 18 bases between them. Germline V gene lookup returns CDR1 SGHNT and CDR2 YYREEE (reference sequence).

The V call is TRBV6-5, the J call TRBJ1-1; D unclear. The CDR3 length is 14 residues. Germline CDR1 and CDR2: MNHEY and SVGAGI. V lost 3 bases, J lost 0 bases, and 8 bases lay in between. The CDR3 DNA follows: TGTGCCAGCAGTTATGGGCTTATGAACACTGAAGCTTTCTTT. As protein: CASSYGLMNTEAFF.

V gene TRBV6-4 combines with J gene TRBJ2-3, with TRBD2 identical over 11 bases. CDR1 MRHNA and CDR2 SNTAGT come from the germline V gene. The junction had 6 bases not matched to a gene; V was cut back by 3 bases and J by 4 bases. The CDR3 runs 16 residues. Here the CDR3 reads CASSDILAGAPDTQYF. CDR3 DNA: TGTGCCAGCAGTGATATACTAGCGGGGGCACCAGATACGCAGTATTTT.

The rearrangement joins TRBV27 to TRBJ2-7; weak D call: TRBD1 (6 bases). Germline V gene sequence: CDR1 MNHEY, CDR2 SMNVEV (reference sequence). The CDR3 loop spans 14 amino acids. The V gene lost 4 bases and the J gene lost 2 bases, with 12 bases spanning the gap. The CDR3 bases are TGTGCCAGCAGTTACACGGACAGCACCTACGAGCAGTACTTC. It translates to CASSYTDSTYEQYF.

The chain couples TRBV10-2 to TRBJ1-3; D gene ambiguous. The CDR3 contains 15 residues. Trimming stripped 0 bases from V and 0 bases from J, with 6 bases between. CDR1 and CDR2 (germline): WSHSY, SAAADI. CDR3 sequence: CASSESESSGNTIYF. DNA of the CDR3: TGCGCCAGCAGTGAGTCTGAGAGCTCTGGAAACACCATATATTTT.

In its sample, this clone was seen a few times. The sample holds other DNA sequences that translate to the same CDR3. Here the CDR3 DNA reads TGCGCCAGCAGCCAAGCGGCGGGAAGACCCACAGATACGCAGTATTTT. Its translation is CASSQAAGRPTDTQYF. This chain connects TRBV4-1 to TRBJ2-3; weak D call: TRBD2 (6 bases). This CDR3 region has 16 residues. V was shortened by 1 base and J by 2 bases, with 13 bases between the two germline ends. From germline, CDR1 is MGHRA and CDR2 YSYEKL.

This chain connects TRBV7-9 to TRBJ2-7, with 9 bases aligning to TRBD1. Per the germline V gene, CDR1 is SEHNR and CDR2 is FQNEAQ (reference sequence). Unmatched junction bases numbered 10, after V lost 1 base and J lost 6 bases. CDR3 length: 16 amino acids. This CDR3 reads CASSLGAGQGFSEQYF. For the CDR3, the DNA is TGTGCCAGCAGCTTAGGGGCGGGACAGGGATTTAGCGAGCAGTACTTC.

The chain is built from TRBV7-8 and TRBJ2-1; 9 positions agree with TRBD1. The CDR3 extends over 15 amino acids. The junction had 7 bases not matched to a gene; V was cut back by 8 bases and J by 2 bases. The germline CDR1 and CDR2 sequences are SGHVS and FQNEAQ. The CDR3 nucleotides read TGTGCCAGCGGACACCGGGACAGGGCCTACAATGAGCAGTTCTTC. Its protein is CASGHRDRAYNEQFF.

The rearrangement joins TRBV6-5 to TRBJ2-2; TRBD1 is a possible D gene (6 bases). V was clipped by 7 bases and J by 7 bases, with 16 bases between them. The CDR3 runs to 14 residues. Germline lookup yields CDR1 MNHEY and CDR2 SVGAGI. The CDR3 sequence: CASTLTRGGGELFF. The CDR3 DNA follows: TGTGCCAGCACTCTAACCAGGGGCGGCGGGGAGCTGTTTTTT.

The chain carries TRBV18 and TRBJ2-7, with no clear D. With 4 bases removed from V and 11 bases from J, the gap between germline ends came to 15 bases. CDR3 length: 12 amino acids. Looked up from germline, CDR1 is KGHSH and CDR2 is LQKENI. The CDR3 spells CASSHGRDLKYF. CDR3 nucleotides: TGTGCCAGCTCACACGGGCGCGACCTGAAGTACTTC.

V usage is TRBV11-2 and J usage is TRBJ2-7; D not resolved. The CDR3 covers 11 residues. CDR1 and CDR2 (germline): SGHAT, FQNNGV. Trimming cost V 2 bases and J 6 bases, with 5 bases left between them. In DNA form, the CDR3 reads TGTGCCAGCAGCTTATTGACCGAGCAGTACTTC. Residues: CASSLLTEQYF.

This chain connects TRBV5-1 to TRBJ2-7; tentatively, D is TRBD2 (5 bases). CDR1 and CDR2 from the germline V gene are SGHRS and YFSETQ. The germline V and J ends were trimmed by 0 bases and 0 bases, with 13 bases remaining between them. The CDR3 contains 16 residues. The CDR3 sequence is CASSLVLALLSYEQYF. CDR3 DNA sequence: TGCGCCAGCAGCTTGGTTTTAGCGCTCCTCTCCTACGAGCAGTACTTC.

V and J are TRBV1 and TRBJ2-6. TRBV1 is reported as a pseudogene. The CDR3 is made up of 18 amino acids. CDR3 sequence reads: CTSSQETTSYSGANVLTF. CDR3 coding DNA: TGCACCAGCAGCCAAGAGACGACGTCGTACTCTGGGGCCAACGTCCTGACTTTC.

This clone was seen only once. The rearrangement links TRBV11-2 to TRBJ2-1, with 8 bases lining up with TRBD2. Germline-derived CDR1 and CDR2 are SGHAT and FQNNGV. The trim removed 1 base at V and 9 bases at J, leaving 2 bases unmatched. The CDR3 is 13 residues long. Here the CDR3 DNA reads TGTGCCAGCAGCTTAGTAGCGGGAAGTGAGCAGTTCTTC. This encodes CASSLVAGSEQFF. Variable domain in full (rest from reference TRBV11-2 and TRBJ2-1): EAGVAQSPRYKIIEKRQSVAFWCNPISGHATLYWYQQILGQGPKLLIQFQNNGVVDDSQLPKDRFSAERLKGVDSTLKIQPAKLEDSAVYLCASSLVAGSEQFFGPGTRLTVL.